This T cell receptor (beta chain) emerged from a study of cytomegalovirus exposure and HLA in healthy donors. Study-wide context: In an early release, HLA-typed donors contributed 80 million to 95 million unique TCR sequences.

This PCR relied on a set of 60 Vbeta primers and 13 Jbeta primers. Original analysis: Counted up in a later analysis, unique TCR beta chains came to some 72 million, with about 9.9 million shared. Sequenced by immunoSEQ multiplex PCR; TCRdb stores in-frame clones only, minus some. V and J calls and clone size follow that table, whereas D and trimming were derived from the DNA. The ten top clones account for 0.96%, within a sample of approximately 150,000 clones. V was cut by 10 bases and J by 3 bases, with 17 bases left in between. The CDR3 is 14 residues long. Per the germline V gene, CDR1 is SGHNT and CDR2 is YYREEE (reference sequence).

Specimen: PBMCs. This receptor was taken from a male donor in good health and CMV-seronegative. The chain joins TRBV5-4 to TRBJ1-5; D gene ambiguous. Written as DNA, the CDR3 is TGTGCCTGTTCACCCGCGGGCGACAATCAGCCCCAGCATTTT. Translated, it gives CACSPAGDNQPQHF.